This T cell receptor beta chain is drawn from a study of identical twins. V lost 2 bases and J lost 9, with 26 bases in between. The length of the CDR3 is 18 residues. MiXCR, run by TCRdb on the 5' RACE reads, gives a single entry per CDR3 protein. Of 450,000 or so distinct CDR3 sequences listed, 13% to 15% are singletons. In addition, the sample was reused for a study of yellow fever vaccine responses in identical twins.

The chain is built from TRBV23-1 and TRBJ2-1, with no clear D. TRBV23-1 carries the ORF label, with uncertain function. This TCR derives from a woman younger than 30 in good health. Sequenced material: CD4+ T cells sorted from blood. The CDR3 sequence: CASSQPNQLGYTVSEQFF. The CDR3 DNA follows: TGCGCCAGCAGTCAACCTAACCAGCTAGGCTACACTGTGAGTGAGCAGTTCTTC.